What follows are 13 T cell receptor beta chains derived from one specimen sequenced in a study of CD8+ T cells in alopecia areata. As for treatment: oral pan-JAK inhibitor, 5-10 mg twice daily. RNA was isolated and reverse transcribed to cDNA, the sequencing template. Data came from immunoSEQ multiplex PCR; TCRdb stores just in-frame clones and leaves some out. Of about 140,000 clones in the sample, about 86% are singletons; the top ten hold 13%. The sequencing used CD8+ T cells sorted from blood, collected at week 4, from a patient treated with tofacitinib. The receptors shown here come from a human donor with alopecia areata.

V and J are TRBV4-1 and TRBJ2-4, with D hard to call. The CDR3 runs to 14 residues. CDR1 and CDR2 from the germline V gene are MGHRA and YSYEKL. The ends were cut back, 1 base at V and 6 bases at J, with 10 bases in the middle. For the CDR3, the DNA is TGCGCCAGCAGCCAAGTAGGGCAGGTAAACATTCAGTACTTC. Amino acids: CASSQVGQVNIQYF.

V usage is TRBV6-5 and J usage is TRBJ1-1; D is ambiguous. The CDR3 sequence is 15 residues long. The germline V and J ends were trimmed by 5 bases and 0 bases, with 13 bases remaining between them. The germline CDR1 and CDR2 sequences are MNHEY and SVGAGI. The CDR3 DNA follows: TGTGCCAGCAGTCCGTTGAGGCAATTGAACACTGAAGCTTTCTTT. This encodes CASSPLRQLNTEAFF.

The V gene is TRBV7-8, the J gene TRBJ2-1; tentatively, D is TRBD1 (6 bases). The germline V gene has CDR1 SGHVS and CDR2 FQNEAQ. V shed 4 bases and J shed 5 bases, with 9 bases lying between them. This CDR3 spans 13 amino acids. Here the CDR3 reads CASSSTGDNEQFF. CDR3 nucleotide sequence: TGTGCCAGCAGCTCGACAGGAGACAATGAGCAGTTCTTC.

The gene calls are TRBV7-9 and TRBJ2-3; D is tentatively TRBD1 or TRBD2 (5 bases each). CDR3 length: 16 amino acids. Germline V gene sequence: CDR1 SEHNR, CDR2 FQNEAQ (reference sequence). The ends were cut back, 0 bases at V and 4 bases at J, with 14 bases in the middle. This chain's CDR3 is CASSLAGTRSPDTQYF. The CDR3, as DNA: TGTGCCAGCAGCTTAGCCGGGACCAGATCCCCAGATACGCAGTATTTT.

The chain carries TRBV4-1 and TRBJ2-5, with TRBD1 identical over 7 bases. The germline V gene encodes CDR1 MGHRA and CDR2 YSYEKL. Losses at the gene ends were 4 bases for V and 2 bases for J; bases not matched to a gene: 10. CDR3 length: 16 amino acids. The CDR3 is CASSRTGTESQETQYF. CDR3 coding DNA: TGCGCCAGCAGCCGAACCGGGACAGAATCACAAGAGACCCAGTACTTC.

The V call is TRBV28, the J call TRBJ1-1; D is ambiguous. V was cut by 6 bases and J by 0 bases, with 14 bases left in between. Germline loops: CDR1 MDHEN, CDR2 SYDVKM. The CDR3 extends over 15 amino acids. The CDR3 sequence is CASRVLQSLNTEAFF. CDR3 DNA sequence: TGTGCCAGCAGGGTCCTCCAGAGTTTGAACACTGAAGCTTTCTTT.

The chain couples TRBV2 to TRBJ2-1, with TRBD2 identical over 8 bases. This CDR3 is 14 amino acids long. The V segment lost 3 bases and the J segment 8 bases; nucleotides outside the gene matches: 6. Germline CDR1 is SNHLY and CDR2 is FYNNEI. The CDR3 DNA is TGTGCCAGCAGTGATAGCGGGAAATTCGATGAGCAGTTCTTC. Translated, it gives CASSDSGKFDEQFF.

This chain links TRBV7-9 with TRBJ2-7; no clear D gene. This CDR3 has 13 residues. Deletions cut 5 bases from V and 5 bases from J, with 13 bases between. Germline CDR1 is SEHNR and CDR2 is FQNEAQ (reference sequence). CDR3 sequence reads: CASSPTGLDEQYF. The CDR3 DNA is TGTGCCAGCAGCCCCACGGGTCTCGACGAGCAGTACTTC.

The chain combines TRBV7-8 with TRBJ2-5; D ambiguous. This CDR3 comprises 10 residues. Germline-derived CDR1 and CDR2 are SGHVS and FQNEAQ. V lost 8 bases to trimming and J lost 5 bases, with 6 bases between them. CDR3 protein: CASLEETQYF. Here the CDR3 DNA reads TGTGCCAGCTTAGAGGAGACCCAGTACTTC.

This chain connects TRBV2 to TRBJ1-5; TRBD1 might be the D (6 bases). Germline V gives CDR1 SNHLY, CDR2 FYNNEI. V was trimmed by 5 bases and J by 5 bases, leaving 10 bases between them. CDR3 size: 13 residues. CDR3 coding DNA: TGTGCCAGCAGTCCACAGGGTCATCAGCCCCAGCATTTT. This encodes CASSPQGHQPQHF. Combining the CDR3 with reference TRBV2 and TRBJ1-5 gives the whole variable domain EPEVTQTPSHQVTQMGQEVILRCVPISNHLYFYWYRQILGQKVEFLVSFYNNEISEKSEIFDDQFSVERPDGSNFTLKIRSTKLEDSAMYFCASSPQGHQPQHFGDGTRLSIL.

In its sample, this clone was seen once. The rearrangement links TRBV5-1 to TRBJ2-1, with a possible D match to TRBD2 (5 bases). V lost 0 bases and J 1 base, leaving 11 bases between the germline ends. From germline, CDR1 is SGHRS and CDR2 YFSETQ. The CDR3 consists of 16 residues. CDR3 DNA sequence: TGCGCCAGCAGCTTGGACGGGGTCGGGTCCTACAATGAGCAGTTCTTC. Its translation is CASSLDGVGSYNEQFF.

The CDR3, as DNA: TGTGCCATCAGTGAGTCAGGAGGGACTCTATACAATGAGCAGTTCTTC. Its translation: CAISESGGTLYNEQFF. This rearrangement joins TRBV10-3 to TRBJ2-1; perhaps TRBD2 as D (6 bases). This CDR3 has 16 amino acids. Germline V gene lookup returns CDR1 ENHRY and CDR2 SYGVKD. The V gene lost 0 bases and the J gene lost 4 bases, with 13 bases spanning the gap.

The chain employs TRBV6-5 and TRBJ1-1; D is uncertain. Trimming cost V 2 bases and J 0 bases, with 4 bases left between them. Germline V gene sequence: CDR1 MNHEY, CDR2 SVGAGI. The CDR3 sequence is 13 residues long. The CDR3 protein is CASSYTLNTEAFF. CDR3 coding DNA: TGTGCCAGCAGTTACACACTGAACACTGAAGCTTTCTTT.